The 26 T cell receptor beta chains below all came from one sample that was sequenced in a study of shared clonotypes between healthy human individuals. Only in-frame clones appear in the TCRdb table, and some are missing; sequencing was by immunoSEQ multiplex PCR. Among 850,000 to 1,100,000 clones listed, 77% were seen once. The sequenced sample consisted of memory CD4+ T cells from PBMCs. Noted subset: CD45RA-negative fraction. These receptors were taken from a man aged 18 to 35 in good health. Some clones in this sample may be carry-over from other donors' samples.

This clone was counted between two and nine times. This chain links TRBV28 with TRBJ2-5, with TRBD1 identical over 8 bases. Germline V CDR1 and CDR2: MDHEN, SYDVKM. The CDR3 loop spans 16 amino acids. Unmatched junction bases numbered 13, after V lost 5 bases and J lost 5 bases. For the CDR3, the DNA is TGTGCCAGCAGTATCCTTCGCGGACAGGGCGGCGAGACCCAGTACTTC. Encoded protein: CASSILRGQGGETQYF.

The chain employs TRBV4-1 and TRBJ2-7; D remains unclear. Trimming cost V 1 base and J 0 bases, with 10 bases left between them. The germline CDR1 and CDR2 sequences are MGHRA and YSYEKL. This CDR3 is 15 amino acids long. The CDR3 is CASSQVSTASYEQYF. CDR3 sequence (DNA): TGCGCCAGCAGCCAAGTAAGCACTGCCTCCTACGAGCAGTACTTC.

This clone occurred once. The DNA of the CDR3 is TGTGCCAGCAGCTTAAACCACAGGGCAGCGGGAGGCGAGCAGTACTTC. It translates to CASSLNHRAAGGEQYF. The rearrangement uses TRBV7-3 and TRBJ2-7, with 9 bases lining up with TRBD2. Germline V gene data show CDR1 as SGHTA and CDR2 as FQGTGA. V shed 1 base and J 6 bases; nucleotides not matched to a gene: 10. This CDR3 is 16 amino acids long.

V is TRBV5-1 and J is TRBJ1-2, with 11 bases identical to TRBD1. Germline V gene data show CDR1 as SGHRS and CDR2 as YFSETQ. Losses at the gene ends were 4 bases for V and 6 bases for J; bases not matched to a gene: 5. The CDR3 sequence is 14 residues long. The CDR3 sequence is CASSGRTGGDGYTF. The CDR3 region has the DNA TGCGCCAGCAGCGGTCGGACAGGGGGCGATGGCTACACCTTC.

The chain uses TRBV19 and TRBJ2-5; weak D call: TRBD1 (5 bases). This CDR3 contains 13 residues. CDR1 and CDR2 from the germline V gene are LNHDA and SQIVND (reference sequence). With 6 bases removed from V and 2 bases from J, the gap between germline ends came to 10 bases. Written as DNA, the CDR3 is TGTGCCAGTAGAACGGACAATCAAGAGACCCAGTACTTC. Encoded protein: CASRTDNQETQYF.

V and J are TRBV6-5 and TRBJ2-5; D assignment may be TRBD1 or TRBD2 (5 bases each). V was pared by 6 bases and J by 1 base, with 12 bases between. This CDR3 is built from 14 residues. CDR1 is MNHEY and CDR2 is SVGAGI in the germline V gene. CDR3 sequence: CASRLGRVQETQYF. CDR3 DNA sequence: TGTGCCAGCAGACTGGGACGGGTCCAAGAGACCCAGTACTTC.

Of note for this clone: This sequence may be a read error, since a much larger clone differs from it by one base. CDR3 nucleotides: TGTGCCAGCAGCTGGGACAGAGCCTACGAGCAGTACTTC. Residues: CASSWDRAYEQYF. V and J are TRBV7-9 and TRBJ2-7, with 7 bases that match TRBD1. The CDR3 runs 13 residues. V lost 4 bases, J lost 2 bases, and 2 bases stayed unmatched. CDR1 is SEHNR and CDR2 is FQNEAQ in the germline V gene (reference sequence).

The rearrangement uses TRBV11-3 and TRBJ2-5; 11 bases line up with TRBD1. Germline V lookup: CDR1 SGHNT, CDR2 YENEEA. Trimming cost V 5 bases and J 4 bases; bases outside gene matches: 3. This CDR3 has 14 residues. The CDR3 DNA reads TGTGCCAGCAGCCACGGGACAGGGGGAGAGACCCAGTACTTC. This gives the protein CASSHGTGGETQYF.

A remark on this clone: Other DNA sequences in this sample translate to the same CDR3. V and J are TRBV20-1 and TRBJ2-7, with unresolved D. The germline V gene encodes CDR1 DFQATT and CDR2 SNEGSKA (reference sequence). The V gene lost 3 bases and the J gene lost 4 bases, with 4 bases spanning the gap. There are 10 residues in the CDR3. CDR3: CSASRYEQYF. The DNA of the CDR3 is TGCAGTGCTAGCCGTTACGAGCAGTACTTC.

The gene calls are TRBV7-2 and TRBJ2-7, with 7 bases lining up with TRBD2. Losses at the gene ends were 0 bases for V and 4 bases for J; bases not matched to a gene: 9. This CDR3 comprises 16 residues. The V gene's germline CDR1 is SGHTA and CDR2 FQGNSA. CDR3 coding DNA: TGTGCCAGCAGCTTAGCGGGAGGGCCCACTAGATACGAGCAGTACTTC. It is translated as CASSLAGGPTRYEQYF. Full variable domain (outside the CDR3, taken from reference TRBV7-2 and TRBJ2-7): GAGVSQSPSNKVTEKGKDVELRCDPISGHTALYWYRQSLGQGLEFLIYFQGNSAPDKSGLPSDRFSAERTGGSVSTLTIQRTQQEDSAVYLCASSLAGGPTRYEQYFGPGTRLTVT.

V gene TRBV2 combines with J gene TRBJ2-2; D is uncertain. Trimming took 4 bases from V and 4 from J, leaving 7 bases between them. The CDR3 spans 13 residues. Germline CDR1 reads SNHLY; CDR2 reads FYNNEI. DNA for the CDR3: TGTGCCAGCAGTGCCCTAGTCACCGGGGAGCTGTTTTTT. It yields the protein CASSALVTGELFF.

This sequence joins TRBV18 and TRBJ2-1; 7 nucleotides match TRBD2. This CDR3 region has 13 residues. With V trimmed by 0 bases and J by 10 bases, 3 bases remained unmatched. Germline values: CDR1 KGHSH, CDR2 LQKENI. CDR3 protein: CASSPPLREEQFF. CDR3 in DNA: TGTGCCAGCTCACCACCTCTGCGGGAGGAGCAGTTCTTC.

This clone showed up just once. The V call is TRBV4-1, the J call TRBJ1-2; 8 positions agree with TRBD1. The CDR3 contains 20 residues. Per the germline V gene, CDR1 is MGHRA and CDR2 is YSYEKL. The trim removed 3 bases at V and 0 bases at J, leaving 18 bases unmatched. The CDR3 DNA reads TGCGCCAGCAGCCAGGCCATTGGAAGGACAGGGAGCCCCTCTAACTATGGCTACACCTTC. Amino acid sequence: CASSQAIGRTGSPSNYGYTF.

V and J are TRBV28 and TRBJ2-2, with D perhaps TRBD1 (6 bases). Per germline, CDR1 MDHEN and CDR2 SYDVKM. The CDR3 sequence is 15 residues long. V was pared by 5 bases and J by 5 bases, with 15 bases between. The CDR3 region has the DNA TGTGCCAGCAGTCGGAACATGGGGGCTACCGGGGAGCTGTTTTTT. It yields the protein CASSRNMGATGELFF.

As regards this clone: The sample has other DNA sequences that encode this CDR3 too. The V gene is TRBV5-1, the J gene TRBJ2-3; D might be TRBD2 (6 bases). Trimming left V 0 bases short and J 4 bases short, with 9 bases between. Germline CDR1 reads SGHRS; CDR2 reads YFSETQ. The CDR3 is 14 amino acids. The CDR3 DNA reads as TGCGCCAGCAGCTTGGCTAGGGACTCAGATACGCAGTATTTT. As protein: CASSLARDSDTQYF. The whole variable domain, filled in from reference TRBV5-1 and TRBJ2-3, reads KAGVTQTPRYLIKTRGQQVTLSCSPISGHRSVSWYQQTPGQGLQFLFEYFSETQRNKGNFPGRFSGRQFSNSRSEMNVSTLELGDSALYLCASSLARDSDTQYFGPGTRLTVL.

The chain couples TRBV5-1 to TRBJ2-7, with a possible D match to TRBD2 (5 bases). The CDR3 covers 12 residues. V gave up 5 bases and J gave up 5 bases, with 11 bases separating them. CDR1 is SGHRS, CDR2 YFSETQ, per germline. The CDR3 coding sequence is TGCGCCAGCAGTAAGGTCGGGAACGAGCAGTACTTC. Its translation: CASSKVGNEQYF.

This clone was observed a few times. The chain links TRBV5-1 to TRBJ2-7, with D tentatively TRBD1 (6 bases). From germline, CDR1 is SGHRS and CDR2 YFSETQ. Trimming pared 0 bases from V and 2 bases from J, leaving 12 bases between. CDR3 length: 15 amino acids. The CDR3 nucleotides read TGCGCCAGCAGCTTGGCGGCAGGGACACCCTACGAGCAGTACTTC. Encoded protein: CASSLAAGTPYEQYF.

The chain has TRBV5-6 and TRBJ2-2; the match to TRBD1 covers 8 bases. Germline V gene data show CDR1 as SGHDT and CDR2 as YYEEEE. The CDR3 consists of 14 residues. J gave up 6 bases and V 4 bases, and 5 bases lay outside the gene matches. In DNA form, the CDR3 reads TGTGCCAGCAGCCGACGACAGGGGCCCGGGGAGCTGTTTTTT. It is translated as CASSRRQGPGELFF.

V and J are TRBV6-6 and TRBJ2-7, with a possible D match to TRBD1 (5 bases). The CDR3 is 13 amino acids. Germline V lookup: CDR1 MNHNY, CDR2 SVGAGI (reference sequence). V was clipped by 6 bases and J by 3 bases, with 12 bases between them. CDR3 sequence: CASSWTFVYEQYF. The CDR3 nucleotides read TGTGCCAGCAGCTGGACATTCGTCTACGAGCAGTACTTC.

This clone was seen more than once but under ten times. The rearrangement links TRBV15 to TRBJ2-5; D is uncertain. CDR3 size: 14 residues. Germline lookup yields CDR1 LNHNV and CDR2 YYDKDF (reference sequence). V lost 0 bases and J lost 3, with 8 bases in between. CDR3 bases: TGTGCCACCAGCAGAGATCCCCAGGAAGAGACCCAGTACTTC. Its protein product is CATSRDPQEETQYF.

The chain employs TRBV5-1 and TRBJ2-1; D might be TRBD1 (6 bases). Germline V lookup: CDR1 SGHRS, CDR2 YFSETQ. V was cut by 1 base and J by 4 bases, with 9 bases left in between. The CDR3 consists of 14 residues. The CDR3 DNA reads TGCGCCAGCAGCTTGTCAGGGGAATACAATGAGCAGTTCTTC. Protein sequence: CASSLSGEYNEQFF.

This clone was detected ten times or more. The J gene is TRBJ1-1, the V gene TRBV5-6; a possible D gene is TRBD1 (5 bases). This CDR3 has 10 amino acids. Germline CDR1 SGHDT, CDR2 YYEEEE. The V end was cut by 9 bases, the J end by 5 bases, with 8 bases between. DNA for the CDR3: TGTGCCACCAGGGAGACTGAAGCTTTCTTT. Amino acid sequence: CATRETEAFF.

The chain carries TRBV7-2 and TRBJ1-5; D unclear. From germline, CDR1 is SGHTA and CDR2 FQGNSA. The germline V and J ends were trimmed by 3 bases and 3 bases, with 12 bases remaining between them. The CDR3 spans 15 residues. The CDR3 DNA is TGTGCCAGCAGCTTGACGGTGAGGAACAATCAGCCCCAGCATTTT. It translates to CASSLTVRNNQPQHF.

The genes are TRBV28 and TRBJ1-1; tentative D call: TRBD1 (5 bases). Germline-derived CDR1 and CDR2 are MDHEN and SYDVKM. The CDR3 is 18 residues long. The V end lost 5 bases, the J end lost 5 bases, and 27 bases lay between the germline ends. Here the CDR3 DNA reads TGTGCCAGCAGTATGGGGGGACTAGTGGGTGTCCAGAAAACTGAAGCTTTCTTT. This gives the protein CASSMGGLVGVQKTEAFF.

The CDR3 coding sequence is TGCGCCAGCAGCTTGGGAGTCCGAGGGGATAGCGAGCAGTACTTC. Amino acids: CASSLGVRGDSEQYF. The V gene is TRBV5-1, the J gene TRBJ2-7, with D tentatively TRBD1 or TRBD2 (5 bases each). Trimming pared 0 bases from V and 6 bases from J, leaving 16 bases between. CDR1 is SGHRS, CDR2 YFSETQ, per germline. The CDR3 has 15 residues.

The chain carries TRBV5-1 and TRBJ2-3, with TRBD1 matching 9 bases. J lost 6 bases, V lost 4 bases, and 6 bases had no gene match. Germline V gene data show CDR1 as SGHRS and CDR2 as YFSETQ. This CDR3 spans 14 amino acids. Here the CDR3 reads CASSLLDRGDTQYF. As DNA, the CDR3 is TGCGCCAGCAGCCTACTGGACAGGGGTGATACGCAGTATTTT.